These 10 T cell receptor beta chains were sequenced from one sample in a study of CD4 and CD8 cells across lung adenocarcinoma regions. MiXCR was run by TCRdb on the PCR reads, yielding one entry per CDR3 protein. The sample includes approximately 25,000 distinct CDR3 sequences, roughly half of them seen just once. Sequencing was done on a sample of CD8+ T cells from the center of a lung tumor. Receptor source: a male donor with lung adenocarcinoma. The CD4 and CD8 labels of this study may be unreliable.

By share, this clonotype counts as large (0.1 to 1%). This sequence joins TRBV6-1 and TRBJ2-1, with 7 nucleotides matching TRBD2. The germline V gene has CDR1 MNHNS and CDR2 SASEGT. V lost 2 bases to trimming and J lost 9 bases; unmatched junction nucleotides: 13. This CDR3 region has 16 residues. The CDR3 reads CASSEPAGVVGGEQFF. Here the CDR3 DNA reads TGTGCCAGCAGTGAACCGGCGGGAGTGGTGGGGGGTGAGCAGTTCTTC.

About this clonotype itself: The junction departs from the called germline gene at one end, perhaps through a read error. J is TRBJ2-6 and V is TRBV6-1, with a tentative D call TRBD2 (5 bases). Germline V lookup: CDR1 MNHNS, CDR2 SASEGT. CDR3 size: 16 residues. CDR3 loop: CASRPRAPPATNTQYF. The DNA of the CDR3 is TGTGCCAGCCGCCCGAGGGCGCCGCCAGCCACAAATACTCAGTATTTC.

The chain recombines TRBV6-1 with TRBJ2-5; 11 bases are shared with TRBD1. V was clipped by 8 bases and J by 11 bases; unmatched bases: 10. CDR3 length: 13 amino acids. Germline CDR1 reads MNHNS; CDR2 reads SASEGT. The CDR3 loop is CASGGQGAGEQYF. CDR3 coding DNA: TGTGCCAGCGGCGGACAGGGGGCTGGTGAGCAGTACTTC.

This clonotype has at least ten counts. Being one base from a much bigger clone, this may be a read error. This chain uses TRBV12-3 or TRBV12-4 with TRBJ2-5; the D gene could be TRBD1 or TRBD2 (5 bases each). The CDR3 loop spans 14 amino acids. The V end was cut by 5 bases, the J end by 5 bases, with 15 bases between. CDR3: CASSPRGGHETQYF. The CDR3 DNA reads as TGTGCCAGCAGTCCCCGTGGGGGTCACGAGACCCAGTACTTC.

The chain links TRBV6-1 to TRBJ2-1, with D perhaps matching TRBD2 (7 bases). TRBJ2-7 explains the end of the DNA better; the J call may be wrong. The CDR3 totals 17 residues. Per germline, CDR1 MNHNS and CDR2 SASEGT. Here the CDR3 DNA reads TGTGCCAGCAGTGCGTCCGGCGGGGGCAGCCACAAGAAGACGCAGTACTTC. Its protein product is CASSASGGGSHKKTQYF.

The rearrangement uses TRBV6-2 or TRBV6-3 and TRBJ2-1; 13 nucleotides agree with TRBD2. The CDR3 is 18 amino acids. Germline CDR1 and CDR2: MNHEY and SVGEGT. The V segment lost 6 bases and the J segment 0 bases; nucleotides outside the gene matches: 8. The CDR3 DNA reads TGTGCCAGCAGATACACTAGCGGGAGGGAGAGCTCCTACAATGAGCAGTTCTTC. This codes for CASRYTSGRESSYNEQFF.

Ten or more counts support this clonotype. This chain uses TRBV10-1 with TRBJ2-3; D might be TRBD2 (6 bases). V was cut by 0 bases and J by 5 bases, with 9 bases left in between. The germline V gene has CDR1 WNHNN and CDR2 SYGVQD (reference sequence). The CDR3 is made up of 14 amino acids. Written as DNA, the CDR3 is TGCGCCAGCAGTGAGTCTTGGGGAGGAGATACGCAGTATTTT. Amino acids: CASSESWGGDTQYF.

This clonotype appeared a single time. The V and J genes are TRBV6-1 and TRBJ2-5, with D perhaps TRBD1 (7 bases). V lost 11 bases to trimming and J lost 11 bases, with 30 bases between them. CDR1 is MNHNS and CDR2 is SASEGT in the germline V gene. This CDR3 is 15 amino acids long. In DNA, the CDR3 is TGTGCCGGGGGGAAAGGGGGCCTAGCGCCAGATACGCAGTACTTC. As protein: CAGGKGGLAPDTQYF.

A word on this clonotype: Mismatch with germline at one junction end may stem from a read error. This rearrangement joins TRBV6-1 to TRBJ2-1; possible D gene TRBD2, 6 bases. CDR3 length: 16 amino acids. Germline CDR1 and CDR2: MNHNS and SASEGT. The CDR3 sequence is CASSETWAGGTNAQFF. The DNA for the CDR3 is TGTGCCAGCAGTGAAACGTGGGCTGGCGGGACCAATGCGCAGTTCTTC.

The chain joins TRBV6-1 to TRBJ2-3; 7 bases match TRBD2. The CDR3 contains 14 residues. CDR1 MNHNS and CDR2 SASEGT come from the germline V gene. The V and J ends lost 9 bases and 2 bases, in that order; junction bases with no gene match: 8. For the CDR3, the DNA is TGTGCCAGTGGGCGGGAGTCCACCACAGATACGCAGTATTTT. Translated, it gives CASGRESTTDTQYF.